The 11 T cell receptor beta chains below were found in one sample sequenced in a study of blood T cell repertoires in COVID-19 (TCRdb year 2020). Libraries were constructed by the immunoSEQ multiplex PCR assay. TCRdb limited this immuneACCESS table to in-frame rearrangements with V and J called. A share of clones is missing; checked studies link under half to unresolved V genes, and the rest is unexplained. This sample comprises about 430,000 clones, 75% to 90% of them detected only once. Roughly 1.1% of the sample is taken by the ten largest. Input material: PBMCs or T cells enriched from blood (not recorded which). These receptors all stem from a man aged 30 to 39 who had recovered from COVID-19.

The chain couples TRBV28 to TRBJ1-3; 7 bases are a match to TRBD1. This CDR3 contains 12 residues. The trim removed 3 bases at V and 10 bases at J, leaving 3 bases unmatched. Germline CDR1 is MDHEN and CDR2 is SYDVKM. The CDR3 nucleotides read TGTGCCAGCAGTTTTGGACAGGCGACCATATATTTT. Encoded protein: CASSFGQATIYF.

CDR3 coding DNA: TGTGCCAGCACTCGACAGGCAAGCTCTGGAAACACCATATATTTT. It translates to CASTRQASSGNTIYF. The rearrangement joins TRBV11-2 to TRBJ1-3, with D perhaps matching TRBD1 (6 bases). The CDR3 consists of 15 residues. CDR1 is SGHAT and CDR2 is FQNNGV in the germline V gene. V was shortened by 7 bases and J by 0 bases, with 13 bases between the two germline ends.

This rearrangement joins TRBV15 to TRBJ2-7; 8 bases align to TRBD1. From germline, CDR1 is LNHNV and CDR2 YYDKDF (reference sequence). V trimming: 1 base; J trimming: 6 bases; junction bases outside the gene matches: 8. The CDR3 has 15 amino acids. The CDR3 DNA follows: TGTGCCACCAGCAGAGCCAGGACAGGGAGTCTCGAGCAGTACTTC. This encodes CATSRARTGSLEQYF.

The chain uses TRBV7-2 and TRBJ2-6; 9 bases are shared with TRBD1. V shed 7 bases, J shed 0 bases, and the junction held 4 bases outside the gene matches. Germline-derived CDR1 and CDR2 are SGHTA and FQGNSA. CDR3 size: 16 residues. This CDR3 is CASTRQGVSGANVLTF. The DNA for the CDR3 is TGTGCCAGCACTCGACAGGGGGTCTCTGGGGCCAACGTCCTGACTTTC. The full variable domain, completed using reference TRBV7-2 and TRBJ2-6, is GAGVSQSPSNKVTEKGKDVELRCDPISGHTALYWYRQSLGQGLEFLIYFQGNSAPDKSGLPSDRFSAERTGGSVSTLTIQRTQQEDSAVYLCASTRQGVSGANVLTFGAGSRLTVL.

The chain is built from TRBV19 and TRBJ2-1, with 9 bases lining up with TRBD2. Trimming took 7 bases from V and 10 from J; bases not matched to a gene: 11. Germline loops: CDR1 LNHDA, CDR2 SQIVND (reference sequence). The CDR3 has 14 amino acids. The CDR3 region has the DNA TGTGCCAGTAAGACTAGCGGTCTTGTGGACGAGCAGTTCTTC. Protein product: CASKTSGLVDEQFF.

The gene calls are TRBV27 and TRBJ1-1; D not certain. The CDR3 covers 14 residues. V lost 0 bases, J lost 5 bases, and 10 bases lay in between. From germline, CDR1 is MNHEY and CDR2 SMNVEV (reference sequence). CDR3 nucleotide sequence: TGTGCCAGCAGTTTATCCCGGGGTGGGACTGAAGCTTTCTTT. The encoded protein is CASSLSRGGTEAFF.

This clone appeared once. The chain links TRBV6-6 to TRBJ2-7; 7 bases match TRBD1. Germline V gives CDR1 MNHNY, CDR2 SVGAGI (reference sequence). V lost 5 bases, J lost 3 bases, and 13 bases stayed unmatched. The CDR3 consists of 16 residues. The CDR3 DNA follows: TGTGCCAGCAGTCGACTCCTAACGAGGGACAGCTACGAGCAGTACTTC. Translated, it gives CASSRLLTRDSYEQYF.

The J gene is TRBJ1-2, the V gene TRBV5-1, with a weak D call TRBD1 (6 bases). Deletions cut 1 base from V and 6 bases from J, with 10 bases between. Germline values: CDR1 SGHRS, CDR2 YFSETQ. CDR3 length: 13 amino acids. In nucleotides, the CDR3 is TGCGCCAGCAGCTTGACAGGGCCTGATGGCTACACCTTC. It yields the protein CASSLTGPDGYTF.

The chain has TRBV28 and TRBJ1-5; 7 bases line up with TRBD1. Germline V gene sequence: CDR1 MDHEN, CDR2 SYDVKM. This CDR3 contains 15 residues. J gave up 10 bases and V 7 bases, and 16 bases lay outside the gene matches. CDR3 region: CASIMSGQSVYPQHF. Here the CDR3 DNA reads TGTGCCAGCATCATGTCGGGACAGAGTGTTTATCCCCAGCATTTT.

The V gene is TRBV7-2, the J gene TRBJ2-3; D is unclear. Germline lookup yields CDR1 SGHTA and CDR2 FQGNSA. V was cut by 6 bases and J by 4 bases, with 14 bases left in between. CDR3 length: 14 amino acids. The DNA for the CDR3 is TGTGCCAGCAGTATAGTCCTAGAAGCAGATACGCAGTATTTT. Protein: CASSIVLEADTQYF.

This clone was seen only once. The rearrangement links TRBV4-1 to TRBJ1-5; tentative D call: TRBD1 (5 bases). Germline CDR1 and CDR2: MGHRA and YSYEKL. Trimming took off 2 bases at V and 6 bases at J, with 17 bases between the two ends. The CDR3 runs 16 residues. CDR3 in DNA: TGCGCCAGCAGCCAACACGGGACTGGACTGGGTCAGCCCCAGCATTTT. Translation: CASSQHGTGLGQPQHF.